What follows describes a single T cell receptor beta chain. This clonotype was seen at least ten times. The clone's antigen remains unknown. Nothing much larger sits one base from this clone, and base qualities are not available. For repertoire sequencing, TCR beta CDR3 regions were amplified from RNA transcripts. The first round of RT-PCR was done with HTBI primers and the Qiagen OneStep RT-PCR kit, and was followed by a second round of multiplex PCR, then size selection and purification. The libraries underwent paired-end sequencing with 100 bp reads on an Illumina HiSeq2000. The original pipeline was this. SOAPnuke was used to process the reads, removing any read that contained adapters or uncalled bases, had a mean Phred below 15, or lacked an exact match to the constant primer or identifier. High-quality paired reads were merged with COPE v1.2.5. Each unique nucleotide sequence was treated as a clonotype, and MiTCR v1.1 was used to align the clonotypes to the IMGT TRB V, D and J references. The analysis was limited to V-J combinations with a frequency above 0.0001, which together covered approximately 99% of repertoires. For each V-J combination, a TCR clonal expansion and chaos score was defined as F50 clonal expansion divided by the chaos observed in the TCRdist matrix. Features were reduced by Welch's t-statistics and random forest to around 13 V-J combinations, which fed a naive Bayes classifier. Thyroid-blood repertoire similarity was quantified with the Morisita-Horn index. In TCRdb, the public reads were trimmed at Q25 with fastp and aligned with MiXCR, with productive beta chains retained. Each record represents a unique CDR3 protein, reported with the most common genes and DNA among its rows. It is TCRdb's table, rather than the study itself, that gives the V and J calls and clone size. This sample is represented by about 590,000 distinct CDR3 sequences; 39% of them were singletons. 4% to 5% of the sample rests with the top ten.

This sample was included in a study of Graves' ophthalmopathy and Graves' hyperthyroidism (dated 2018 in TCRdb). Background on the whole study: Hyperthyroidism was defined as stable when no progression to ophthalmopathy occurred within 18 months of follow-up. TCR beta repertoire signatures were used to distinguish Graves' ophthalmopathy from Graves' hyperthyroidism and to predict progression to ophthalmopathy. In total, 135 blood samples were TCR-sequenced: fewer than 50 ophthalmopathy, some 75 hyperthyroidism and approximately 17 hyperthyroidism-to-ophthalmopathy patients. A discovery set of 95 to 100 patients (43 ophthalmopathy, 57 stable hyperthyroidism) was enrolled to explore V-J signatures distinguishing ophthalmopathy from hyperthyroidism. An independent validation cohort was composed of approximately 18 hyperthyroidism patients and around 15 patients who later progressed from hyperthyroidism to ophthalmopathy. In more than five hyperthyroidism patients, T-cell repertoires of thyroid tissue and blood were compared. Following sampling, methimazole starting at 30 mg daily was administered to hyperthyroidism patients, and high-dose intravenous methylprednisolone was administered to ophthalmopathy patients.

The hyperthyroidism patients were 18 to 65 years old and newly diagnosed, with a disease duration of less than 2 months. Patients with other autoimmune diseases, uncontrolled infections, pregnancy or lactation were excluded. Diagnosis relied on clinical symptoms, serum thyroxine, TRAb, thyroid ultrasound and orbital computed tomography. Total RNA was extracted using Trizol reagent, and RNA quality was checked on an Agilent 2100 Bioanalyzer. CDR1 and CDR2 (SEHNR, FQNEAQ) derive from the germline V gene (reference sequence). The cysteine opens and the phenylalanine closes a CDR3 of 16 amino acids. This entry keeps only the CDR3 DNA: 48 bases, framed from base 1. V has 5 bases trimmed and J has 5 bases trimmed; junction bases matching no gene number 11. Paper-wide results and their limitations: In cross-validation, the 13-signature model distinguished ophthalmopathy from stable hyperthyroidism with nearly 90% sensitivity and about 81% specificity, while in the test set the corresponding values were 80% and 75%. Sample size was not predetermined statistically, and investigators were not blinded to group allocation. In validation, the model predicted ophthalmopathy progression with about 71% sensitivity and roughly 78% specificity; more than ten predicted patients were CT-confirmed with GO in a median of around 6 months. Among expanded thyroid clonotypes with frequency above 0.001, most also showed up in blood, which suggests that blood repertoires may reflect the thyroid immune response.

This receptor was taken from an adult man with Graves' hyperthyroidism. Sample: peripheral blood or thyroid tissue (not recorded which). This sequence uses TRBV7-9 and TRBJ1-4, with 7 middle bases fitting TRBD1. CDR3 loop: CASSPEQDRINEKLFF. The DNA sequence is as follows: TGTGCCAGCAGCCCCGAGCAGGACAGGATCAATGAAAAACTGTTTTTT.